Following are 23 T cell receptor beta chains from one sample sequenced in a study of T cells in Graves' hyperthyroidism and ophthalmopathy. Researchers amplified the TCR beta CDR3 regions from RNA transcripts. The TCR CDR3 first-round RT-PCR relied on the HTBI primer set. TCRdb redid the calling of the multiplex PCR reads with MiXCR, one entry per CDR3 protein. The data contain 500,000 to 600,000 distinct CDR3 sequences, approximately 48% of them seen just once; the ten biggest clones take up 35% to 50%. The sequencing input was peripheral blood or thyroid tissue (not recorded which). These receptors were obtained from an adult woman with Graves' disease, either hyperthyroidism or ophthalmopathy (not recorded which).

The rearrangement links TRBV7-2 to TRBJ1-5; the D gene is possibly TRBD1 (5 bases). Germline V gene lookup returns CDR1 SGHTA and CDR2 FQGNSA. CDR3 size: 14 residues. Between the trimmed V and J ends, which lost 3 bases and 3 bases, there was a span of 9 bases. The CDR3 loop is CASSLGGINQPQHF. CDR3 in DNA: TGTGCCAGCAGCTTGGGGGGAATCAATCAGCCCCAGCATTTT.

This clonotype was recorded at least ten times. This sequence joins TRBV2 and TRBJ2-2, with 11 bases that match TRBD2. CDR1 and CDR2 (germline): SNHLY, FYNNEI. The CDR3 is 17 residues long. V shed 6 bases and J 6 bases; nucleotides not matched to a gene: 12. CDR3 sequence: CASSQLAGVPLSGELFF. The CDR3 region has the DNA TGTGCCAGCAGCCAACTAGCGGGAGTACCCTTGTCCGGGGAGCTGTTTTTT.

CDR3 amino acids: CAISGDRVTGAVGNSPLHF. The CDR3 nucleotides read TGTGCCATCAGTGGAGACAGGGTTACTGGGGCTGTAGGAAATTCACCCCTCCACTTT. The V and J genes are TRBV10-3 and TRBJ1-6; the match to TRBD1 covers 7 bases. The J segment lost 7 bases and the V segment lost 4 bases, leaving 19 bases of the junction unmatched. The length of the CDR3 is 19 residues. From germline, CDR1 is ENHRY and CDR2 SYGVKD.

The rearrangement joins TRBV28 to TRBJ2-2; the D call may be TRBD1 or TRBD2 (5 bases each). Germline lookup yields CDR1 MDHEN and CDR2 SYDVKM. Deletions cut 4 bases from V and 4 bases from J, with 16 bases between. The CDR3 loop spans 16 amino acids. Here the CDR3 reads CASSSLASQGTGELFF. The CDR3 DNA follows: TGTGCCAGCAGTTCTTTAGCGTCCCAGGGCACCGGGGAGCTGTTTTTT.

The rearrangement joins TRBV4-1 to TRBJ2-7, with TRBD1 identical over 9 bases. This CDR3 is 14 amino acids long. Germline trimming cut 4 bases from V and 6 bases from J; bases unmatched to any gene: 7. Germline V lookup: CDR1 MGHRA, CDR2 YSYEKL. The DNA of the CDR3 is TGCGCCAGCAGCCCACCGGACAGGGGAACCGAGCAGTACTTC. This sequence encodes CASSPPDRGTEQYF.

The rearrangement joins TRBV7-2 to TRBJ1-1; maybe TRBD1 (5 bases). Germline CDR1 SGHTA, CDR2 FQGNSA. The CDR3 consists of 14 residues. V was trimmed by 6 bases and J by 7 bases, leaving 18 bases between them. This CDR3 is CASSLGVGRNEAFF. CDR3 nucleotides: TGTGCCAGCAGTTTGGGGGTAGGGCGGAATGAAGCTTTCTTT.

This clonotype was observed at least ten times. V and J are TRBV7-8 and TRBJ2-5; D might be TRBD1 or TRBD2, each matching 6 bases. CDR3 size: 16 residues. The V gene's germline CDR1 is SGHVS and CDR2 FQNEAQ. The germline V and J ends were trimmed by 8 bases and 5 bases, with 24 bases remaining between them. In DNA, the CDR3 is TGTGCCAGCCGCTCCTCCCCGGTAGGGGGGCGGGAGACCCAGTACTTC. Translating it yields CASRSSPVGGRETQYF. The full variable domain, with the rest looked up from reference TRBV7-8 and TRBJ2-5, is GAGVSQSPRYKVAKRGQDVALRCDPISGHVSLFWYQQALGQGPEFLTYFQNEAQLDKSGLPSDRFFAERPEGSVSTLKIQRTQQEDSAVYLCASRSSPVGGRETQYFGPGTRLLVL.

This clonotype has only a few counts. This chain joins TRBV28 and TRBJ2-5; TRBD1 matches at 8 bases. The CDR3 totals 17 residues. Germline values: CDR1 MDHEN, CDR2 SYDVKM. The junction had 14 bases not matched to a gene; V was cut back by 3 bases and J by 5 bases. This CDR3 reads CASSFPRGQGGRETQYF. In DNA, the CDR3 is TGTGCCAGCAGTTTCCCTCGTGGACAGGGTGGGAGGGAGACCCAGTACTTC.

The genes are TRBV10-1 and TRBJ2-5, with TRBD1 as a possible D gene (7 bases). V lost 6 bases, J lost 1 base, and 24 bases lay in between. Germline CDR1 and CDR2: WNHNN and SYGVQD (reference sequence). The CDR3 spans 18 residues. The CDR3 spells CASSDLDSAGQSQETQYF. Here the CDR3 DNA reads TGCGCCAGCAGCGACTTGGATAGTGCGGGACAGTCCCAAGAGACCCAGTACTTC.

The chain is built from TRBV2 and TRBJ1-1; D is undetermined. This CDR3 spans 15 amino acids. V was clipped by 7 bases and J by 3 bases, with 18 bases between them. Germline CDR1 SNHLY, CDR2 FYNNEI. The CDR3 loop reads CASTRGLAEDTEAFF. CDR3 nucleotide sequence: TGTGCCAGCACCAGAGGGCTAGCGGAGGACACTGAAGCTTTCTTT.

The chain uses TRBV7-8 and TRBJ1-5, with D perhaps matching TRBD1 (6 bases). The germline V gene encodes CDR1 SGHVS and CDR2 FQNEAQ. The CDR3 loop spans 17 amino acids. Trimming cost V 1 base and J 5 bases, with 18 bases left between them. In DNA form, the CDR3 reads TGTGCCAGCAGCTTAGGCGTCGGCAGGGGATTGGATCAGCCCCAGCATTTT. This encodes CASSLGVGRGLDQPQHF. The full variable domain, rest sourced from reference TRBV7-8 and TRBJ1-5, is GAGVSQSPRYKVAKRGQDVALRCDPISGHVSLFWYQQALGQGPEFLTYFQNEAQLDKSGLPSDRFFAERPEGSVSTLKIQRTQQEDSAVYLCASSLGVGRGLDQPQHFGDGTRLSIL.

This clonotype was detected only a few times. The V call is TRBV29-1, the J call TRBJ2-7; D tentatively reads TRBD1 or TRBD2 (5 bases each). CDR3 length: 12 amino acids. V dropped 3 bases and J dropped 4 bases, with 10 bases sitting between them. The germline gives CDR1 SQVTM, CDR2 ANQGSEA. This CDR3 is CSVEAGRYEQYF. CDR3 bases: TGCAGCGTTGAGGCAGGGAGATACGAGCAGTACTTC.

This clonotype was picked up a small number of times. The chain's CDR3 is CAISQSEGNYEQYF. In DNA form, the CDR3 reads TGTGCCATCAGCCAAAGTGAGGGTAACTACGAGCAGTACTTC. The V call is TRBV10-3, the J call TRBJ2-7, with a possible D match to TRBD2 (5 bases). The CDR3 length is 14 residues. The V gene's germline CDR1 is ENHRY and CDR2 SYGVKD. V was cut by 6 bases and J by 3 bases, with 15 bases left in between.

The chain joins TRBV29-1 to TRBJ1-2, with D maybe TRBD1 (6 bases). V was shortened by 4 bases and J by 8 bases, with 11 bases between the two germline ends. CDR1 is SQVTM, CDR2 ANQGSEA, per germline. This CDR3 is 11 amino acids long. The CDR3 region has the DNA TGCAGCGTTGTAGGGGGTGGGGGCTACACCTTC. Its translation: CSVVGGGGYTF.

The chain recombines TRBV10-2 with TRBJ1-5; no reliable D call. Trimming left V 8 bases short and J 4 bases short, with 9 bases between. Germline V gene lookup returns CDR1 WSHSY and CDR2 SAAADI. The CDR3 contains 12 residues. CDR3 bases: TGCGCCAGCGGGAGAGAAAATCAGCCCCAGCATTTT. Translating gives CASGRENQPQHF.

This clonotype was counted ten times or more. The rearrangement uses TRBV4-3 and TRBJ1-2; a possible D gene is TRBD1 (5 bases). The germline gives CDR1 LGHNA, CDR2 YSLEER. V dropped 0 bases and J dropped 4 bases, with 12 bases sitting between them. CDR3 length: 15 residues. CDR3 sequence: CASSQDSGFVYGYTF. Written as DNA, the CDR3 is TGCGCCAGCAGCCAAGATTCAGGGTTCGTCTATGGCTACACCTTC.

This clonotype was seen ten or more times. The rearrangement links TRBV11-2 to TRBJ1-2, with D possibly matching TRBD1 (5 bases). Trimming pared 4 bases from V and 5 bases from J, leaving 20 bases between. Germline CDR1 and CDR2: SGHAT and FQNNGV. CDR3 size: 16 residues. This CDR3 is CASSSISGPKYYGYTF. The CDR3 bases are TGTGCCAGCAGCTCAATCTCGGGACCGAAGTATTATGGCTACACCTTC.

There are many counts of this clonotype. The chain is built from TRBV19 and TRBJ1-5, with TRBD1 as a possible D gene (5 bases). Trimming pared 0 bases from V and 5 bases from J, leaving 11 bases between. CDR3 size: 15 residues. Germline V gene sequence: CDR1 LNHDA, CDR2 SQIVND (reference sequence). CDR3 sequence (DNA): TGTGCCAGTAGTATAGATACAGGAAGGTATCAGCCCCAGCATTTT. This sequence encodes CASSIDTGRYQPQHF.

This chain joins TRBV2 and TRBJ1-1, with unresolved D. Trimming took off 2 bases at V and 7 bases at J, with 17 bases between the two ends. Germline CDR1 reads SNHLY; CDR2 reads FYNNEI. This CDR3 is 15 amino acids long. CDR3 sequence (DNA): TGTGCCAGCAGTGAAAGTCCCCTCAGGCTCTATGAAGCTTTCTTT. Translated: CASSESPLRLYEAFF.

As DNA, the CDR3 is TGTGCCAGCAGTCCCTTGGTTAGCTCCTACGAGCAGTACTTC. It codes for CASSPLVSSYEQYF. The V gene is TRBV7-3, the J gene TRBJ2-7; D ambiguous. The V gene lost 6 bases and the J gene lost 0 bases, with 12 bases spanning the gap. CDR3 size: 14 residues. Looked up from germline, CDR1 is SGHTA and CDR2 is FQGTGA.

The sample holds many counts of this clonotype. This CDR3 reads CASSSTGSTEAFF. CDR3 bases: TGTGCCAGCAGCTCTACAGGGTCCACTGAAGCTTTCTTT. The chain uses TRBV7-8 and TRBJ1-1; D is possibly TRBD1 (6 bases). Trimming stripped 4 bases from V and 4 bases from J, with 10 bases between. This CDR3 region has 13 residues. Germline V lookup: CDR1 SGHVS, CDR2 FQNEAQ.

The chain recombines TRBV20-1 with TRBJ2-1; 7 nucleotides line up with TRBD2. The J call may not be correct, given that the DNA end is closer to TRBJ2-7. Germline assignment: CDR1 DFQATT and CDR2 SNEGSKA (reference sequence). The CDR3 runs to 16 residues. This CDR3 is CSALIGASGVDNEQYF. Here the CDR3 DNA reads TGCAGTGCTCTTATAGGGGCTAGCGGCGTGGACAATGAGCAGTACTTC.

CDR3 nucleotides: TGCAGCGTTGGGACCTTTGGAGCTGGCTACACCTTC. Its translation: CSVGTFGAGYTF. The chain has TRBV29-1 and TRBJ1-2; D call uncertain. The germline V gene has CDR1 SQVTM and CDR2 ANQGSEA. The CDR3 length is 12 residues. Trimming stripped 4 bases from V and 7 bases from J, with 13 bases between.